A selection of T cell receptor beta chains follows, all from one sample in a study of blood T cell repertoires in COVID-19. Clones were read by immunoSEQ multiplex PCR, and TCRdb kept only the in-frame ones, dropping some. The sample lists roughly 170,000 clones; about four fifths were seen once. Sequencing used peripheral blood. Receptor source: a woman aged 60-75 years with COVID-19, enrolled during active disease. CDR3s include the opening cysteine and the closing phenylalanine or tryptophan. The order of the fields is V gene, J gene, D gene, clone size, CDR3 protein, CDR3 DNA. The D gene is left open where the match is weak. Expanded clones get a size class; other rows say once, few or many, or leave the size out.

TRBV29-1	TRBJ1-1	-	-	CSADSLRTEAFF	TGCAGCGCTGACTCCTTACGGACTGAAGCTTTCTTT
TRBV3-1/TRBV3-2	TRBJ1-2	-	few	CASSQGGGYGYTF	TGTGCCAGCAGCCAAGGGGGGGGCTATGGCTACACCTTC
TRBV5-1	TRBJ1-1	-	-	CASSLQKNTEAFF	TGCGCCAGCAGCTTGCAGAAGAACACTGAAGCTTTCTTT
TRBV10-2	TRBJ2-7	-	once	CASSDRTTGNYEQYF	TGCGCCAGCAGTGACCGGACTACCGGGAACTACGAGCAGTACTTC
TRBV7-2	TRBJ1-4	TRBD1	-	CASRKQGVVEKLFF	TGTGCCAGCAGAAAACAGGGGGTTGTTGAAAAACTGTTTTTT
TRBV30	TRBJ2-5	TRBD2	-	CAWSPSGTKTQYF	TGTGCCTGGAGCCCTAGCGGGACCAAGACCCAGTACTTC
TRBV5-8	TRBJ1-2	-	-	CASSFNVGTKNYGYTF	TGTGCCAGCAGCTTTAACGTCGGGACAAAGAACTATGGCTACACCTTC
TRBV7-9	TRBJ2-2	-	-	CASSLVTGYGELFF	TGTGCCAGCAGCTTAGTAACAGGGTACGGGGAGCTGTTTTTT
TRBV7-2	TRBJ2-7	-	-	CASSLVAVSTYEQYF	TGTGCCAGCAGCTTAGTGGCAGTCAGTACCTACGAGCAGTACTTC
TRBV25-1	TRBJ2-1	TRBD2	-	CASSELSSGNDNEQFF	TGTGCCAGCAGTGAACTGTCTAGCGGGAATGACAATGAGCAGTTCTTC
TRBV6-1	TRBJ1-2	-	few	CASSEGGVNYGYTF	TGTGCCAGCAGTGAAGGCGGGGTTAACTATGGCTACACCTTC
TRBV7-2	TRBJ2-7	-	-	CASSLRGSYEQYF	TGTGCCAGCAGCTTGCGAGGGTCCTACGAGCAGTACTTC
TRBV2	TRBJ1-5	TRBD1	-	CASSPQGVSNQPQHF	TGTGCCAGCAGTCCACAGGGGGTCAGCAATCAGCCCCAGCATTTT
TRBV7-2	TRBJ1-1	-	-	CASSLVPGLNTEAFF	TGTGCCAGCAGCTTAGTTCCGGGGTTGAACACTGAAGCTTTCTTT
TRBV5-1	TRBJ1-2	-	few	CASSLAPGSNYGYTF	TGCGCCAGCAGCTTGGCACCAGGCTCTAACTATGGCTACACCTTC
TRBV27	TRBJ2-1	-	-	CASSLFALSGNEQFF	TGTGCCAGCAGTTTATTCGCACTATCTGGCAATGAGCAGTTCTTC
TRBV7-2	TRBJ1-5	TRBD1	-	CASSHTGGQPQHF	TGTGCCAGCAGCCATACAGGGGGCCAGCCCCAGCATTTT
TRBV2	TRBJ2-6	TRBD2	few	CASSRDGVAGVLRFSGANVLTF	TGTGCCAGCAGCCGGGACGGGGTGGCGGGAGTACTCCGGTTTTCTGGGGCCAACGTCCTGACTTTC
TRBV6-2/TRBV6-3	TRBJ2-6	-	few	CASSLGSSGANVLTF	TGTGCCAGCAGTCTTGGGAGCTCTGGGGCCAACGTCCTGACTTTC
TRBV7-6	TRBJ1-5	TRBD1	once	CASSLKRGLDSNQPQHF	TGTGCCAGCAGCTTAAAGAGGGGGCTTGATAGCAATCAGCCCCAGCATTTT
TRBV6-1	TRBJ1-5	-	-	CASSERGANQPQHF	TGTGCCAGCAGTGAGCGGGGTGCCAATCAGCCCCAGCATTTT
TRBV13	TRBJ2-7	-	-	CASSLGQGGYEQYF	TGTGCCAGCAGCTTAGGCCAGGGGGGATACGAGCAGTACTTC
TRBV2	TRBJ1-5	-	-	CASSGQGPQHF	TGTGCCAGCAGTGGTCAGGGGCCCCAGCATTTT
TRBV5-4	TRBJ2-3	-	-	CASSLLGRGTSTDTQYF	TGTGCCAGCAGCTTGTTAGGCAGGGGAACTAGCACAGATACGCAGTATTTT
TRBV14	TRBJ2-5	TRBD2	-	CASSPRGGGSYQETQYF	TGTGCCAGCAGCCCACGCGGGGGGGGGTCGTACCAAGAGACCCAGTACTTC
TRBV19	TRBJ2-3	-	-	CASSKVTITDTQYF	TGTGCCAGTAGTAAGGTTACTATCACAGATACGCAGTATTTT
TRBV10-1	TRBJ2-2	TRBD2	-	CASSGVGAGGNTGELFF	TGCGCCAGCAGTGGAGTAGGAGCGGGGGGGAACACCGGGGAGCTGTTTTTT
TRBV3-1/TRBV3-2	TRBJ1-5	-	-	CASSLGRDVTQPQHF	TGTGCCAGCAGCCTTGGGAGGGACGTTACTCAGCCCCAGCATTTT
TRBV27	TRBJ2-5	TRBD2	few	CARTSGGIQETQYF	TGTGCCAGGACTAGCGGGGGAATTCAAGAGACCCAGTACTTC
TRBV3-1/TRBV3-2	TRBJ2-3	TRBD2	once	CASSQVPLGLAGTDTQYF	TGTGCCAGCAGCCAAGTACCACTGGGACTAGCGGGCACAGATACGCAGTATTTT
TRBV9	TRBJ1-2	-	few	CASSVRVNYGYTF	TGTGCCAGCAGCGTAAGAGTTAACTATGGCTACACCTTC
TRBV29-1	TRBJ2-5	-	few	CSVEETRTQYF	TGCAGCGTTGAAGAAACACGGACCCAGTACTTC